These 5 T cell receptor beta chains were sequenced from one sample in a study of identical twins. TCRdb re-analysed the 5' RACE reads in MiXCR, keeping a single row per CDR3 protein. The sample records about 520,000 distinct CDR3 sequences, around 20% being singletons. The sample was also reused in another study, on T cells expressing NK-cell markers.

Material for sequencing was CD4+ T cells sorted from blood. The receptor source for this set is a woman between 18 and 30 years old in good health.

This chain connects TRBV10-3 to TRBJ2-7, with 9 bases that match TRBD1. Germline CDR1 ENHRY, CDR2 SYGVKD. The CDR3 runs 12 residues. V shed 9 bases and J 8 bases; nucleotides not matched to a gene: 8. This CDR3 reads CAMGPGQGQQYF. DNA of the CDR3: TGTGCCATGGGACCGGGACAGGGACAGCAGTACTTC.

This clonotype was recorded only once. The chain joins TRBV3-1 to TRBJ2-7; 13 nucleotides align to TRBD2. This CDR3 region has 15 residues. Germline trimming cut 11 bases from V and 4 bases from J; bases unmatched to any gene: 11. The germline CDR1 and CDR2 sequences are LGHDT and YNNKEL (reference sequence). The CDR3 loop is CASSQGLAGEYEQYF. The CDR3 DNA reads as TGTGCCTCCAGCCAAGGACTAGCGGGAGAATACGAGCAGTACTTC.

V and J are TRBV6-1 and TRBJ2-3, with 7 nucleotides matching TRBD1. This CDR3 is 14 amino acids long. V lost 8 bases to trimming and J lost 4 bases; unmatched junction nucleotides: 9. Germline lookup yields CDR1 MNHNS and CDR2 SASEGT. This chain's CDR3 is CASGRGGSPDTQYF. The CDR3 region has the DNA TGTGCCAGCGGGCGAGGGGGCTCGCCAGATACGCAGTATTTT.

Many counts were recorded for this clonotype. This sequence joins TRBV5-1 and TRBJ1-2; D not certain. V lost 0 bases and J lost 5, with 8 bases in between. Germline V lookup: CDR1 SGHRS, CDR2 YFSETQ. The CDR3 length is 13 residues. CDR3 nucleotide sequence: TGCGCCAGCAGCTTGGAATGGGGTTATGGCTACACCTTC. It is translated as CASSLEWGYGYTF.

The chain uses TRBV7-9 and TRBJ2-6, with TRBD1 as a possible D gene (5 bases). Trimming pared 5 bases from V and 5 bases from J, leaving 16 bases between. The germline CDR1 and CDR2 sequences are SEHNR and FQNEAQ (reference sequence). The CDR3 is 16 amino acids. The CDR3 reads CASSPPRNRRANVLTF. For the CDR3, the DNA is TGTGCCAGCAGCCCCCCGCGCAACAGGAGGGCCAACGTCCTGACTTTC.